The sample holds many counts of the clone carrying this TCR beta chain. The data originate from a study of blood T cell repertoires in COVID-19. Trimming at V came to 4 bases and at J to 5 bases, leaving 6 bases not matched to a gene. Germline CDR1 reads MNHEY; CDR2 reads SVGEGT. The CDR3 length is 15 residues. Measured with immunoSEQ multiplex PCR; TCRdb has only the in-frame clones, and not every one. The sample has 200,000 to 250,000 clones, roughly nine tenths seen once. J is TRBJ1-4 and V is TRBV6-2 or TRBV6-3, with 8 bases matching TRBD1. The receptor comes from a man aged 60 to 69 with acute or convalescent COVID-19. Sequencing was done on a sample of peripheral blood. The CDR3 nucleotides are TGTGCCAGCAGTTTACCGCGGGACAGGAATGAAAAACTGTTTTTT. The encoded protein is CASSLPRDRNEKLFF.